This note documents a single T cell receptor (beta chain) sequence. Its target antigen remains unknown. No base quality values were provided; no much bigger clone lies one nucleotide off. For sequencing of the TCRbeta CDR3 region, genomic DNA was extracted from the sorted cells. The immunoSEQ Assay was used for sequencing of TCRbeta CDR3 regions. TCRdb took over this immuneACCESS table, retaining in-frame rearrangements with V and J assigned. Such tables are incomplete; in checked studies, under half of the missing clones stem from an unresolved V gene, and the remainder is unexplained. The sample profile shows tens of thousands of clones; approximately 75% of them were found once. The ten largest clonotypes hold 0.69% of the sample. The trial excluded patients who had a history of autoimmune disease or who were on systemic immunosuppression. Peripheral blood for TCR sequencing was drawn from every dose cohort at baseline, at cycle 4 day 1 and at cycle 7 day 1. Samples were obtained from an open-label, multicenter, first-in-human phase I dose-escalation trial of ivuxolimab. Adults with locally advanced or metastatic head and neck squamous cell, hepatocellular, melanoma or renal cell carcinoma were enrolled in the trial. Before TCR sequencing, CD4+ T cells and CD8+ T cells from peripheral blood were sorted into separate populations.

The sample comes from a study of OX40 agonist ivuxolimab in advanced cancers. For the wider study: Ivuxolimab was an agonistic, fully human IgG2 monoclonal antibody directed against OX40 (CD134), a costimulatory receptor. Intravenous ivuxolimab was administered to patients every 2 weeks at six dose levels: 0.01, 0.1, 0.3, 1.5, 3 and 10 mg/kg. Of the approximately 54 patients in dose escalation, 19 had hepatocellular carcinoma, some 15 had melanoma, 9 had renal cell carcinoma and 9 had head and neck cancer. In the dose-escalation cohort, more than 75% of patients were male, and the mean age was approximately 64 years, with a range of about 23 to 80. Prior anti-PD-1, anti-PD-L1 or anti-CTLA-4 therapy was permitted, and checkpoint inhibitors had been received by less than 45% of dose-escalation patients. Partial responses occurred in three dose-escalation patients, of whom one had hepatocellular carcinoma and two had cutaneous melanoma. The purpose of peripheral TCRbeta sequencing was to test whether ivuxolimab changed TCR sequence diversity and led to clonal T-cell expansion. The paper covers the monotherapy dose-escalation part of the phase I ivuxolimab trial, which included N of about 56 patients. General findings and caveats noted by the study authors: The antigen specificity of the clonally expanded peripheral T cells was not determined. Low levels of normalized T-cell clonal expansion were also seen in some patients who did not respond. In the 0.1-3.0 mg/kg groups, partial responders were among the patients with the lowest normalized peripheral clonal expansion, particularly in CD8+ T cells. After ivuxolimab, CD8+ T cells had more expanded clones than CD4+ T cells on average. At doses of 0.1 to 3.0 mg/kg, clonal expansion of both CD4+ and CD8+ blood T cells was observed from baseline to week 6.

The germline ends are 12 bases apart after V is trimmed by 0 bases and J by 3 bases. For CDR1 and CDR2, the germline V gene lists SGDLS and YYNGEE. The cysteine opens and the phenylalanine closes a CDR3 of 15 amino acids. Only the CDR3 part of the read is kept: 45 bases, read in frame from the first base. This clonotype was obtained from an adult with an advanced solid tumor such as melanoma, head and neck, liver or kidney cancer. The source material was CD4+ or CD8+ T cells sorted from blood, sampled in a trial of the OX40 agonist ivuxolimab. The chain employs TRBV9 and TRBJ1-1, with the D gene uncertain. DNA sequence: TGTGCCAGCAGCGTAGGTGAGGGTCGATACACTGAAGCTTTCTTT. Its protein product is CASSVGEGRYTEAFF.